Sequencing of this TCR beta chain was carried out in a study of regulatory T cells in long-lasting Graves disease. General study points: Patients with persistent Graves' had lower TCR diversity than newly diagnosed patients. Persistent disease exhibited a predilection for TRBV28, TRBJ1-2 and TRBJ2-5.

Comment on this clonotype: Its antigen is still unknown.

Time point in this sample: newly diagnosed GD, antithyroid drugs for less than 3 months. PBMC-derived RNA was used for the TCR library. Recruitment took place at an endocrinology department in Xi'an, China. The CDR3 loop spans 13 amino acids. Germline V lookup: CDR1 SQVTM, CDR2 ANQGSEA. V gave up 7 bases and J gave up 6 bases, with 17 bases separating them. Arm-PCR with iRepertoire HTBI primers amplified the CDR3 regions for these TCR beta libraries. In TCRdb, the multiplex PCR reads were re-called with MiXCR into one record per CDR3 protein. The sample lists 400,000 to 450,000 distinct CDR3 sequences, 15% occurring once. This sample also belongs to another study, concerning T cells in Graves' hyperthyroidism and ophthalmopathy. This second report adds: Primed by the HTBI set, a first-round RT-PCR was run on the TCR CDR3.

This TCR derives from a woman in her 30s with Graves disease. The material sequenced was peripheral blood mononuclear cells (PBMCs), taken at new diagnosis, from a patient treated with antithyroid drugs. This sequence joins TRBV29-1 and TRBJ2-3; the D is unclear. The CDR3 reads CSGGGRGLDTQYF. The CDR3 DNA reads TGCAGCGGGGGTGGGCGAGGTTTGGATACGCAGTATTTT.